The subject of this entry is one T cell receptor beta chain. The sample is drawn from a study of blood T cell repertoires in COVID-19. In the study overall: Some COVID-19 samples were acute and others convalescent; all came from the United States, Italy and Spain. In each case, the material was cDNA or gDNA derived from T cells, B-cell-depleted T cells, or PBMCs.

As handled by the study authors: Nucleated cell number was recorded as an estimate derived from reference gene primer amplification. Repertoires were generated with immunoSEQ multiplex PCR, while TCRdb's copy carries only in-frame clones and drops some. The V and J calls and clone size are taken from that table; D and trimming were inferred from the DNA. The sample records fewer than 350,000 clones, 81% being singletons. There are 14 residues in the CDR3. Germline V gene sequence: CDR1 SGHTA, CDR2 FQGTGA. Trimming took 8 bases from V and 6 from J, leaving 16 bases between them. Sequencing was done on a sample of peripheral blood. This sequence joins TRBV7-3 and TRBJ2-2, with D possibly matching TRBD2 (5 bases). The receptor was derived from a woman aged 60-70 years with active or convalescent COVID-19. The CDR3: CASGSAVAAGELFF. Written as DNA, the CDR3 is TGTGCCAGCGGATCAGCGGTTGCAGCCGGGGAGCTGTTTTTT.